These T cell receptor beta chains were read from a single sample in a study of blood T cell repertoires in COVID-19. The method was immunoSEQ multiplex PCR; TCRdb's version includes in-frame clones alone and lacks a portion of them. The sample lists about 270,000 clones, around 93% occurring once. Material for sequencing was PBMCs or T cells enriched from blood (not recorded which). The receptors shown here come from a man aged 40-50 years who had been exposed to COVID-19. The CDR3 runs from the conserved cysteine through the conserved F or W. Each record gives: J gene, V gene, clone size, D gene, CDR3 DNA, CDR3 protein. A D gene is named only where the DNA matches it firmly. Clone size is not always given. Where it is, it says once, few, many or a class for expanded clones.

TRBJ1-1 TRBV19 - - TGTGCCAGTAACCCGAGTGTGAGCACTGAAGCTTTCTTT CASNPSVSTEAFF
TRBJ2-5 TRBV30 - - TGTGCCTGGAACTCGGGGGGCTTAGAGACCCAGTACTTC CAWNSGGLETQYF
TRBJ2-1 TRBV7-6 few - TGTGCCAGCAGCCAAGGGGGGGCGTACAATGAGCAGTTCTTC CASSQGGAYNEQFF
TRBJ2-5 TRBV5-1 few TRBD1 TGCGCCAGCAGCCCCGCCGGACAGGGGACGAAGACCCAGTACTTC CASSPAGQGTKTQYF
TRBJ1-5 TRBV19 - TRBD1 TGTGCCAGTAGTATTAAAGAGGGACAGCAGCCCCAGCATTTT CASSIKEGQQPQHF
TRBJ2-1 TRBV18 - TRBD1 TGTGCCAGCTCACCACTGTCTTACGGGACAGGCGCTAGTAATGAGCAGTTCTTC CASSPLSYGTGASNEQFF
TRBJ2-2 TRBV12-5 - TRBD2 TGTGCTAGTGGTTTGACGCTAGCGGGAGGATTTGGTGTGCCCGGGGAGCTGTTTTTT CASGLTLAGGFGVPGELFF
TRBJ2-3 TRBV7-6 - - TGTGCCAGCAGCGCAGTACCGGGACAAGGGCCAGATACGCAGTATTTT CASSAVPGQGPDTQYF
TRBJ2-7 TRBV5-4 - - TGTGCCAGCAGCATTCCCGACAGCCCCCGAGCGGGCGAGCAGTACTTC CASSIPDSPRAGEQYF
TRBJ2-1 TRBV3-1/TRBV3-2 - - TGTGCCAGCAGCCGCGGGGATGAGCAGTTCTTC CASSRGDEQFF
TRBJ1-1 TRBV19 - TRBD1 TGTGCCAGTAGTCGGACAGGGTTCACTGAAGCTTTCTTT CASSRTGFTEAFF
TRBJ2-3 TRBV7-2 - - TGTGCCAGCAGCTTAGAGCTAGCCTCCATCACAGATACGCAGTATTTT CASSLELASITDTQYF
TRBJ2-1 TRBV3-1/TRBV3-2 - TRBD2 TGTGCCAGCAGCCATGCCGGGACTAGAGACAATGAGCAGTTCTTC CASSHAGTRDNEQFF
TRBJ1-1 TRBV5-4 - - TGTGCCGGCAGCTCCGGACAGCCGAACACTGAAGCTTTCTTT CAGSSGQPNTEAFF
TRBJ2-1 TRBV3-1/TRBV3-2 - - TGTGCCAGCAGCCAAGGAACTAGGGCCTACAATGAGCAGTTCTTC CASSQGTRAYNEQFF
TRBJ2-2 TRBV7-8 - - TGTGCCAGCACCGGGGTCCAGGACACCGGGGAGCTGTTTTTT CASTGVQDTGELFF
TRBJ2-7 TRBV18 - - TGTGCCAGCTCACGAACTGAAAACTACGAGCAGTACTTC CASSRTENYEQYF
TRBJ1-5 TRBV4-1 - - TGCGCCAGCAGCCAAGGCGGCGGATTCAATCAGCCCCAGCATTTT CASSQGGGFNQPQHF
TRBJ1-4 TRBV28 - - TGTGCCACCACCGCCTTTGGGGCGAGTGAAAAACTGTTTTTT CATTAFGASEKLFF
TRBJ1-6 TRBV5-1 - - TGCGCCAGCAGCTTGGCTACCTCCTATAATTCACCCCTCCACTTT CASSLATSYNSPLHF
TRBJ2-2 TRBV4-2 - TRBD2 TGTGCCAGCAGCCAAGGACTAGCGAGTGCCGGGGAGCTGTTTTTT CASSQGLASAGELFF
TRBJ2-1 TRBV30 - TRBD1 TGTGCCATATACGGGTTCAACGCCGGGACAGGGCTCTTATATGAGCAGTTCTTC CAIYGFNAGTGLLYEQFF
TRBJ1-3 TRBV20-1 - - TGCAGTGCTAGTGGGGCGGGGGCCGGGATAGGAAACACCATATATTTT CSASGAGAGIGNTIYF
TRBJ2-3 TRBV5-6 - TRBD2 TGTGCCAGCAGCCCAGGACTAGCGGGAGGACCTAGACGCACAGATACGCAGTATTTT CASSPGLAGGPRRTDTQYF
TRBJ1-2 TRBV11-1 - TRBD1 TGTGCCAGCAGCCGGACAGGAATTTATGGCTACACCTTC CASSRTGIYGYTF
TRBJ1-5 TRBV7-9 - - TGTGCCAGCAGCCCGAATCCCTTGACTGCTAGCAATCAGCCCCAGCATTTT CASSPNPLTASNQPQHF
TRBJ1-1 TRBV5-6 few - TGTGCCAGCAGCTTGAAGTCGGGCACTGAAGCTTTCTTT CASSLKSGTEAFF
TRBJ2-3 TRBV7-3 - TRBD2 TGTGCCAGCAGCTTAACGGGGTCTAGCGGGGAAATACGGGATACGCAGTATTTT CASSLTGSSGEIRDTQYF
TRBJ1-2 TRBV28 - - TGTGCCAGCAGTTTACCCCTAGGTTCTGGGAACTATGGCTACACCTTC CASSLPLGSGNYGYTF
TRBJ2-7 TRBV12-3/TRBV12-4 - - TGTGCCAGCAGCCGGGACTTAGCCTACGAGCAGTACTTC CASSRDLAYEQYF
TRBJ1-1 TRBV11-2 - - TGTGCCAGCAGTAAACTCACTGAAGCTTTCTTT CASSKLTEAFF
TRBJ2-5 TRBV3-1/TRBV3-2 - TRBD2 TGTGCCAGCAGCCAACTAGCGGAACAAGAGACCCAGTACTTC CASSQLAEQETQYF
TRBJ1-1 TRBV9 once TRBD1 TGTGCCAGCAGCGCTCCGACAGGGTCCCTTGGGGCTTTCTTT CASSAPTGSLGAFF
TRBJ1-6 TRBV2 - - TGTGCCAGCAGCGTTTATTCACCCCTCCACTTT CASSVYSPLHF
TRBJ2-7 TRBV28 - - TGTGCCAGCAGCCAAGGACTAGGGGGTTACGAGCAGTACTTC CASSQGLGGYEQYF
TRBJ2-7 TRBV19 few - TGTGCCACCTCACTCGACACCTACGAGCAGTACTTC CATSLDTYEQYF
TRBJ2-2 TRBV10-2 - - TGCGCCAGCAGGGCCGACACCGGGGAGCTGTTTTTT CASRADTGELFF
TRBJ2-5 TRBV7-3 - - TGTGCCAGCAGCTTACGAGGAGAGACCCAGTACTTC CASSLRGETQYF
TRBJ1-4 TRBV3-1/TRBV3-2 - - TGTGCCAGCAGCCAAGGCCAGGGGAGAACTAATGAAAAACTGTTTTTT CASSQGQGRTNEKLFF
TRBJ1-1 TRBV19 - - TGTGCCAGTAGTATAGGAGGGAATGAAGCTTTCTTT CASSIGGNEAFF
TRBJ2-7 TRBV6-5 - - TGTGCCAGCAGTTACTCGAGGACAGCCAGCTCCTACGAGCAGTACTTC CASSYSRTASSYEQYF
TRBJ2-3 TRBV28 - - TGTGCCAGCTTTCGCTTTTCCACTAGCACAGATACGCAGTATTTT CASFRFSTSTDTQYF
TRBJ2-7 TRBV7-3 once TRBD2 TGTGCCAGCAGCCCAGGTAGCGGGAGAGGCGAGCAGTACTTC CASSPGSGRGEQYF
TRBJ2-1 TRBV4-1 - - TGCGCCAGCAGCCAAGTTGGCAGCGGGTGGGAGCAGTTCTTC CASSQVGSGWEQFF
TRBJ1-2 TRBV19 - - TGTGCCAGTAGTCCAGAATTGCTCGGGAGCTATGGCTACACCTTC CASSPELLGSYGYTF
TRBJ1-1 TRBV5-1 - - TGCGCCAGCAGCTTGGGGGAGGTGAGCACTGAAGCTTTCTTT CASSLGEVSTEAFF
TRBJ1-5 TRBV19 - - TGTGCCAGTAGTTCCCCCCAGGTGCCTAATCAGCCCCAGCATTTT CASSSPQVPNQPQHF
TRBJ2-5 TRBV14 - - TGTGCCAGCAGCCAAGTCTGGACAGCACAAGAGACCCAGTACTTC CASSQVWTAQETQYF
TRBJ1-4 TRBV5-1 - TRBD1 TGCGCCAGCAGCTCGCTTCCGGGACAGGGAAATGAAAAACTGTTTTTT CASSSLPGQGNEKLFF
TRBJ2-5 TRBV12-3/TRBV12-4 - TRBD1 TGTGCCAGCAGTCCGACAGGGGCAGGGACCCAGTACTTC CASSPTGAGTQYF
TRBJ1-2 TRBV10-3 once - TGTGCCATCAGTGATTACGGCAGGGATGGCTACACCTTC CAISDYGRDGYTF
TRBJ2-1 TRBV25-1 - - TGTGCCAGCAGTGACCCACAGTACAATGAGCAGTTCTTC CASSDPQYNEQFF
TRBJ1-1 TRBV27 - - TGTGCCAGTAACGGGGGACTCAACACTGAAGCTTTCTTT CASNGGLNTEAFF
TRBJ1-2 TRBV29-1 - - TGCAGCGTTGAAATCGGGTCATCGGGAGGCTACACCTTC CSVEIGSSGGYTF